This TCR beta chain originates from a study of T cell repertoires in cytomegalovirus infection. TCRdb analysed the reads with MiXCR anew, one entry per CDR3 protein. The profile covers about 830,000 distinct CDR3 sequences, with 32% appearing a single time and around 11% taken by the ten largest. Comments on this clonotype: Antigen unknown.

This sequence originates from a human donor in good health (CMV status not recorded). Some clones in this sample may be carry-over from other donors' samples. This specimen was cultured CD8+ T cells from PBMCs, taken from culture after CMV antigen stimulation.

The CDR3 DNA follows: TGCGCCAGCAGCCAAGTGGCTGGCGGGGGCCGCACAGATACGCAGTATTTT. Translating it yields CASSQVAGGGRTDTQYF. The chain uses TRBV4-3 and TRBJ2-3; the D gene is possibly TRBD2 (7 bases). CDR3 length: 17 residues. V gave up 1 base and J gave up 1 base, with 15 bases separating them. Germline-derived CDR1 and CDR2 are LGHNA and YSLEER.